These 7 T cell receptor beta chains were sequenced from one sample in a study of blood T cell repertoires in COVID-19. Assay: immunoSEQ multiplex PCR; the TCRdb copy retains only in-frame clones and omits some. The table lists 70,000 to 100,000 clones, 70% to 85% of them singletons. The specimen sequenced was peripheral blood. The receptors originated from a woman aged 60-70 years in a cohort sampled during active or convalescent COVID-19.

With regard to this clone: The junction differs from germline at one of its ends, possibly a read error. The chain uses TRBV7-7 and TRBJ2-5; D is perhaps TRBD2 (5 bases). The CDR3 is made up of 15 amino acids. CDR1 and CDR2 (germline): SSHAT, FNYEAQ (reference sequence). CDR3 sequence reads: CASSLARSPVETQYF. DNA for the CDR3: TGTGCTAGCAGCTTAGCGCGGTCTCCTGTTGAGACCCAGTACTTC.

This clone turned up a few times. This chain uses TRBV5-4 with TRBJ2-2, with 7 bases matching TRBD1. With 4 bases clipped from V and 7 bases from J, the junction kept 16 bases outside the gene matches. The CDR3 has 17 residues. CDR1 is SGHNT, CDR2 YYREEE, per germline (reference sequence). CDR3 residues: CASSPVPAQGTIGELFF. CDR3 sequence (DNA): TGTGCCAGCAGCCCCGTCCCCGCACAGGGGACAATCGGGGAGCTGTTTTTT.

This clone was counted many times. This chain uses TRBV5-6 with TRBJ2-1; tentatively, D is TRBD1 (6 bases). The CDR3 has 13 residues. V was clipped by 0 bases and J by 8 bases, with 9 bases between them. Germline V CDR1 and CDR2: SGHDT, YYEEEE. The CDR3 DNA reads TGTGCCAGCAGCTTGGACAGGGTCGATGAGCAGTTCTTC. This encodes CASSLDRVDEQFF.

This clone showed up just a few times. This rearrangement joins TRBV7-8 to TRBJ1-1; D is ambiguous. This CDR3 contains 13 residues. Germline CDR1 SGHVS, CDR2 FQNEAQ. Trimming pared 5 bases from V and 4 bases from J, leaving 11 bases between. CDR3 in amino acids: CASSPGLGTEAFF. CDR3 sequence (DNA): TGTGCCAGCAGCCCCGGACTGGGCACTGAAGCTTTCTTT.

The genes are TRBV3-1 (or the pseudogene TRBV3-2) and TRBJ2-2, with 8 bases aligning to TRBD2. Trimming at V came to 4 bases and at J to 5 bases, leaving 6 bases not matched to a gene. There are 15 residues in the CDR3. The germline V gene has CDR1 LGHDT and CDR2 YNNKEL (reference sequence). The CDR3 DNA sequence: TGTGCCAGCAGCCCCGGGGGGGCCTCGACCGGGGAGCTGTTTTTT. It is translated as CASSPGGASTGELFF.

This chain uses TRBV13 with TRBJ2-5; D unclear. In germline, CDR1 is PRHDT, CDR2 FYEKMQ (reference sequence). The V end lost 5 bases, the J end lost 4 bases, and 11 bases lay between the germline ends. The CDR3 consists of 13 residues. CDR3 bases: TGTGCCAGCAGCGGCCCAGCGCGAGAGACCCAGTACTTC. This gives the protein CASSGPARETQYF. Together with reference TRBV13 and TRBJ2-5, the CDR3 gives the full variable domain: AAGVIQSPRHLIKEKRETATLKCYPIPRHDTVYWYQQGPGQDPQFLISFYEKMQSDKGSIPDRFSAQQFSDYHSELNMSSLELGDSALYFCASSGPARETQYFGPGTRLLVL.

The chain carries TRBV18 and TRBJ2-2, with D maybe TRBD2 (6 bases). Trimming removed 0 bases at V and 5 bases at J, with 10 bases between. Germline V gene data show CDR1 as KGHSH and CDR2 as LQKENI. CDR3 size: 15 residues. CDR3 in amino acids: CASSPPGRSTGELFF. In DNA, the CDR3 is TGTGCCAGCTCACCACCAGGGAGGAGTACCGGGGAGCTGTTTTTT.